A selection of T cell receptor beta chains follows, all from one sample in a study of blood T cell repertoires in COVID-19. This table comes from immunoSEQ multiplex PCR, and its TCRdb copy is limited to in-frame clones, with some not included. The table includes roughly 190,000 clones, roughly 80% detected once. Sequenced material: peripheral blood. The receptors here all came from a woman in her sixties or seventies with COVID-19, enrolled during active disease. The CDR3 runs from the conserved cysteine through the conserved F or W. D genes are given only for firm matches. The size entry is marked missing in some rows and otherwise reads once, few, many or a size class.

d_gene	j_gene	v_gene	abundance	CDR3aa	CDR3nt
NA	TRBJ2-1	TRBV5-1	NA	CASSRQDLNEQFF	TGCGCCAGCAGTAGACAGGACCTCAATGAGCAGTTCTTC
NA	TRBJ1-2	TRBV3-1/TRBV3-2	NA	CASSQDRGGYTF	TGTGCCAGCAGCCAAGATCGCGGAGGCTACACCTTC
TRBD1	TRBJ1-5	TRBV28	NA	CASLTPPESQGNQPQHF	TGTGCCAGCCTTACCCCCCCCGAATCACAGGGGAATCAGCCCCAGCATTTT
NA	TRBJ1-4	TRBV28	NA	CASSFSGASNEKLFF	TGTGCCAGCAGTTTCTCAGGGGCCAGTAATGAAAAACTGTTTTTT
NA	TRBJ1-1	TRBV7-2	NA	CASSLAFQGTEAFF	TGTGCCAGCAGCTTAGCGTTTCAGGGCACTGAAGCTTTCTTT
TRBD1	TRBJ1-1	TRBV10-1	NA	CASSEGGPEGDRGAFF	TGCGCCAGCAGTGAGGGAGGACCCGAGGGGGACAGGGGAGCTTTCTTT
NA	TRBJ2-6	TRBV14	NA	CASSHHGGSGANVLTF	TGTGCCAGCAGCCATCACGGGGGCTCTGGGGCCAACGTCCTGACTTTC
NA	TRBJ2-1	TRBV28	NA	CASSPWQGWKGWFF	TGTGCCAGCAGTCCCTGGCAGGGGTGGAAAGGGTGGTTCTTC
TRBD2	TRBJ2-7	TRBV30	NA	CAWSVRIGTSGYEQYF	TGTGCCTGGAGTGTACGTATAGGGACTAGCGGATATGAGCAGTACTTC
NA	TRBJ2-2	TRBV6-4	once	CASSDSFNTGELFF	TGTGCCAGCAGTGACAGCTTTAACACCGGGGAGCTGTTTTTT
TRBD1	TRBJ1-6	TRBV9	few	CASSVRGNSPLHF	TGTGCCAGCAGCGTCAGGGGGAATTCACCCCTCCACTTT
NA	TRBJ1-1	TRBV9	NA	CASSVLRTAEAFF	TGTGCCAGCAGCGTTCTCCGGACAGCTGAAGCTTTCTTT
NA	TRBJ2-1	TRBV4-1	NA	CASSQDLGGSSYNEQFF	TGCGCCAGCAGCCAAGATCTTGGGGGGAGCTCCTACAATGAGCAGTTCTTC
TRBD1	TRBJ1-1	TRBV5-1	NA	CASSPAGQGKGTEAFF	TGCGCCAGCAGCCCCGCCGGACAGGGCAAGGGGACTGAAGCTTTCTTT
NA	TRBJ2-1	TRBV3-1/TRBV3-2	NA	CASSNGGGREQFF	TGTGCCAGCAGCAACGGAGGAGGGAGGGAGCAGTTCTTC
TRBD2	TRBJ2-5	TRBV5-4	NA	CASSRRGGAKETQYF	TGTGCCAGCAGCCGGCGGGGGGGGGCTAAGGAGACCCAGTACTTC
TRBD2	TRBJ2-2	TRBV19	once	CASSILASGRALRTGELFF	TGTGCCAGTAGTATCCTGGCTAGCGGGAGGGCTTTGAGGACCGGGGAGCTGTTTTTT
TRBD1	TRBJ2-5	TRBV27	NA	CASRGQGEETQYF	TGTGCCAGCAGGGGACAGGGAGAAGAGACCCAGTACTTC
NA	TRBJ1-4	TRBV7-8	NA	CASSVRDIRSEKLFF	TGTGCCAGCAGCGTCCGGGACATTCGGTCTGAAAAACTGTTTTTT
TRBD2	TRBJ2-1	TRBV6-5	NA	CASSYFPGLLYNEQFF	TGTGCCAGCAGTTACTTCCCGGGACTACTCTACAATGAGCAGTTCTTC
TRBD1	TRBJ2-1	TRBV29-1	NA	CSVQNRDRISGQFF	TGCAGCGTTCAGAACCGGGACAGGATCTCGGGGCAGTTCTTC
NA	TRBJ2-3	TRBV1	NA	CTSSQVRPKRADTQYF	TGCACCAGCAGCCAAGTAAGGCCTAAACGGGCAGATACGCAGTATTTT
TRBD1	TRBJ1-5	TRBV7-9	NA	CASSLALDRGHQPQHF	TGTGCCAGCAGCTTAGCCCTGGACAGGGGGCATCAGCCCCAGCATTTT
TRBD2	TRBJ2-3	TRBV27	NA	CASSFWGTPHMASGGAFTDTQYF	TGTGCCAGCAGTTTTTGGGGGACCCCGCACATGGCTAGCGGGGGGGCCTTCACAGATACGCAGTATTTT
NA	TRBJ2-3	TRBV4-1	NA	CASSQEQLATDTQYF	TGCGCCAGCAGCCAAGAGCAACTAGCCACAGATACGCAGTATTTT
TRBD2	TRBJ2-1	TRBV27	NA	CASSLGLAGGQSFEQFF	TGTGCCAGCAGTTTAGGACTAGCGGGGGGTCAATCATTCGAGCAGTTCTTC
NA	TRBJ2-6	TRBV7-9	NA	CASSLVSSGAGANVLTF	TGTGCCAGCAGCTTAGTGAGTTCAGGGGCTGGGGCCAACGTCCTGACTTTC
TRBD1	TRBJ1-5	TRBV15	NA	CATSILTGGAWDNQPQHF	TGTGCCACCAGCATTCTGACAGGGGGCGCCTGGGACAATCAGCCCCAGCATTTT
NA	TRBJ2-2	TRBV5-4	NA	CASSLDGRETGELFF	TGTGCCAGCAGCTTGGACGGCAGGGAAACCGGGGAGCTGTTTTTT
NA	TRBJ2-7	TRBV21-1	NA	CASAWGAYEQYF	TGTGCCAGCGCCTGGGGAGCCTACGAGCAGTACTTC
TRBD2	TRBJ2-7	TRBV18	NA	CASSPRGGRPSYEQYF	TGTGCCAGCTCCCCCCGGGGGGGGAGGCCCTCCTACGAGCAGTACTTC
TRBD2	TRBJ2-1	TRBV11-2	NA	CASSLGRGSGIDEQFF	TGTGCCAGCAGCTTAGGGCGGGGTAGCGGGATTGACGAGCAGTTCTTC
NA	TRBJ2-1	TRBV28	NA	CASLNAGPSYNEQFF	TGTGCCAGCCTCAACGCGGGGCCCAGCTACAATGAGCAGTTCTTC
TRBD2	TRBJ2-5	TRBV9	NA	CASSPYTSGGAETQYF	TGTGCCAGCAGCCCATATACTAGCGGGGGGGCGGAGACCCAGTACTTC
NA	TRBJ1-2	TRBV10-3	NA	CAISGAGLRGDYGYTF	TGTGCCATCAGTGGGGCAGGCCTAAGGGGCGACTATGGCTACACCTTC
TRBD2	TRBJ2-5	TRBV27	NA	CASSPNLGRAWETQYF	TGTGCCAGCAGCCCGAACCTCGGGAGGGCCTGGGAGACCCAGTACTTC
NA	TRBJ1-2	TRBV5-6	once	CASSLVPGRRGGYTF	TGTGCCAGCAGCTTGGTTCCGGGCAGAAGGGGTGGCTACACCTTC
TRBD2	TRBJ2-1	TRBV3-1/TRBV3-2	NA	CASTLLAESSYNEQFF	TGTGCCAGCACCCTACTAGCGGAGAGCTCCTACAATGAGCAGTTCTTC
NA	TRBJ2-1	TRBV2	few	CASNLGVADEQFF	TGTGCCAGCAATTTGGGAGTAGCCGATGAGCAGTTCTTC
NA	TRBJ1-1	TRBV2	once	CASSGSNGFTEAFF	TGTGCCAGCAGTGGATCGAACGGGTTCACTGAAGCTTTCTTT
TRBD2	TRBJ2-1	TRBV27	NA	CASSPPSLAGGNNEQFF	TGTGCCAGCAGTCCCCCCTCTCTAGCGGGGGGGAACAATGAGCAGTTCTTC
NA	TRBJ1-6	TRBV15	NA	CATALGGRESPLHF	TGTGCCACCGCCCTTGGGGGGAGGGAGTCACCCCTCCACTTT
TRBD1	TRBJ1-2	TRBV5-4	NA	CASSSDRGRYGYTF	TGTGCCAGCAGCTCCGACAGGGGGAGATATGGCTACACCTTC
TRBD2	TRBJ2-3	TRBV24-1	NA	CATSEGGRASDTQYF	TGTGCCACCAGTGAGGGCGGGAGGGCCTCAGATACGCAGTATTTT
NA	TRBJ1-1	TRBV7-2	NA	CASSLEFGGITEAFF	TGTGCCAGCAGCTTAGAATTCGGGGGTATCACTGAAGCTTTCTTT
NA	TRBJ2-5	TRBV28	NA	CASRAGTQYF	TGTGCCAGCAGGGCGGGGACCCAGTACTTC
NA	TRBJ1-2	TRBV3-1/TRBV3-2	NA	CASSQDRVSYGYTF	TGTGCCAGCAGCCAAGATCGGGTCAGCTATGGCTACACCTTC
TRBD1	TRBJ1-6	TRBV5-1	NA	CASSLGIRGRNSPLHF	TGCGCCAGCAGCTTGGGTATCAGGGGGAGGAATTCACCCCTCCACTTT
TRBD1	TRBJ1-2	TRBV30	NA	CAWSHQGARGYTF	TGTGCCTGGAGCCATCAGGGGGCGAGGGGCTACACCTTC
NA	TRBJ2-2	TRBV28	NA	CASSLGGRSNTGELFF	TGTGCCAGCAGTTTAGGCGGCCGATCGAACACCGGGGAGCTGTTTTTT